This T cell receptor beta chain was retrieved from a study of blood T cell repertoires in COVID-19. Study summary: T cells, B-cell-depleted T cells, or PBMCs supplied cDNA or gDNA.

CDR3 length: 16 amino acids. The trim removed 4 bases at V and 3 bases at J, leaving 8 bases unmatched. CDR1 SGHTA and CDR2 FQGNSA come from the germline V gene. The authors' processing: Amplification of reference gene primers was used by the study to estimate nucleated cell counts. Clones were read by immunoSEQ multiplex PCR, and TCRdb kept only the in-frame ones, dropping some. V and J calls and clone size are copied from that table; D and trimming were computed from the DNA. The repertoire holds a few hundred thousand clones, with 85% as singletons. The chain recombines TRBV7-2 with TRBJ2-7; 11 bases agree with TRBD2. The sample taken for sequencing was peripheral blood. The sequence was collected from a woman in her 70s with COVID-19, enrolled during active disease. The CDR3 nucleotides read TGTGCCAGCAGCTGGAAGATAGCGGGAGGGATCTACGAGCAGTACTTC. Translated, it gives CASSWKIAGGIYEQYF.